This T cell receptor beta chain derives from a study of shared clonotypes between healthy human individuals. Whole-study findings and limits: Few donors limited the genetic and exposure-history diversity represented. Generation probabilities were higher for clonotypes shared across all four sorted-subset donors than for unshared ones. Of the naive CD4 clonotypes, around 4.7% were shared across a few donors.

As processed by the authors: Because ImmunoSEQ provided only junction sequences with no quality scores, the filtering differed. This table comes from immunoSEQ multiplex PCR, and its TCRdb copy is limited to in-frame clones, with some not included. The DNA was the basis for D and trimming; V, J and clone size are from that table. The sample records roughly 1.4 million clones, around 98.5% being singletons. This CDR3 has 20 amino acids. Looked up from germline, CDR1 is SGHVS and CDR2 is FNYEAQ. V trimming: 0 bases; J trimming: 2 bases; junction bases outside the gene matches: 12. For this clone: Its target is not known.

This clonotype originated in a man younger than 45 in good health. The material sequenced was naive CD4+ T cells sorted from blood. As for subset: CD45RA+ positively selected. The chain joins TRBV7-6 to TRBJ2-6, with 8 bases that match TRBD2. CDR3 bases: TGTGCCAGCAGCTTAGCGACCGAGTCGGGGGGGCGGCCTGGGGCCAACGTCCTGACTTTC. It codes for CASSLATESGGRPGANVLTF.